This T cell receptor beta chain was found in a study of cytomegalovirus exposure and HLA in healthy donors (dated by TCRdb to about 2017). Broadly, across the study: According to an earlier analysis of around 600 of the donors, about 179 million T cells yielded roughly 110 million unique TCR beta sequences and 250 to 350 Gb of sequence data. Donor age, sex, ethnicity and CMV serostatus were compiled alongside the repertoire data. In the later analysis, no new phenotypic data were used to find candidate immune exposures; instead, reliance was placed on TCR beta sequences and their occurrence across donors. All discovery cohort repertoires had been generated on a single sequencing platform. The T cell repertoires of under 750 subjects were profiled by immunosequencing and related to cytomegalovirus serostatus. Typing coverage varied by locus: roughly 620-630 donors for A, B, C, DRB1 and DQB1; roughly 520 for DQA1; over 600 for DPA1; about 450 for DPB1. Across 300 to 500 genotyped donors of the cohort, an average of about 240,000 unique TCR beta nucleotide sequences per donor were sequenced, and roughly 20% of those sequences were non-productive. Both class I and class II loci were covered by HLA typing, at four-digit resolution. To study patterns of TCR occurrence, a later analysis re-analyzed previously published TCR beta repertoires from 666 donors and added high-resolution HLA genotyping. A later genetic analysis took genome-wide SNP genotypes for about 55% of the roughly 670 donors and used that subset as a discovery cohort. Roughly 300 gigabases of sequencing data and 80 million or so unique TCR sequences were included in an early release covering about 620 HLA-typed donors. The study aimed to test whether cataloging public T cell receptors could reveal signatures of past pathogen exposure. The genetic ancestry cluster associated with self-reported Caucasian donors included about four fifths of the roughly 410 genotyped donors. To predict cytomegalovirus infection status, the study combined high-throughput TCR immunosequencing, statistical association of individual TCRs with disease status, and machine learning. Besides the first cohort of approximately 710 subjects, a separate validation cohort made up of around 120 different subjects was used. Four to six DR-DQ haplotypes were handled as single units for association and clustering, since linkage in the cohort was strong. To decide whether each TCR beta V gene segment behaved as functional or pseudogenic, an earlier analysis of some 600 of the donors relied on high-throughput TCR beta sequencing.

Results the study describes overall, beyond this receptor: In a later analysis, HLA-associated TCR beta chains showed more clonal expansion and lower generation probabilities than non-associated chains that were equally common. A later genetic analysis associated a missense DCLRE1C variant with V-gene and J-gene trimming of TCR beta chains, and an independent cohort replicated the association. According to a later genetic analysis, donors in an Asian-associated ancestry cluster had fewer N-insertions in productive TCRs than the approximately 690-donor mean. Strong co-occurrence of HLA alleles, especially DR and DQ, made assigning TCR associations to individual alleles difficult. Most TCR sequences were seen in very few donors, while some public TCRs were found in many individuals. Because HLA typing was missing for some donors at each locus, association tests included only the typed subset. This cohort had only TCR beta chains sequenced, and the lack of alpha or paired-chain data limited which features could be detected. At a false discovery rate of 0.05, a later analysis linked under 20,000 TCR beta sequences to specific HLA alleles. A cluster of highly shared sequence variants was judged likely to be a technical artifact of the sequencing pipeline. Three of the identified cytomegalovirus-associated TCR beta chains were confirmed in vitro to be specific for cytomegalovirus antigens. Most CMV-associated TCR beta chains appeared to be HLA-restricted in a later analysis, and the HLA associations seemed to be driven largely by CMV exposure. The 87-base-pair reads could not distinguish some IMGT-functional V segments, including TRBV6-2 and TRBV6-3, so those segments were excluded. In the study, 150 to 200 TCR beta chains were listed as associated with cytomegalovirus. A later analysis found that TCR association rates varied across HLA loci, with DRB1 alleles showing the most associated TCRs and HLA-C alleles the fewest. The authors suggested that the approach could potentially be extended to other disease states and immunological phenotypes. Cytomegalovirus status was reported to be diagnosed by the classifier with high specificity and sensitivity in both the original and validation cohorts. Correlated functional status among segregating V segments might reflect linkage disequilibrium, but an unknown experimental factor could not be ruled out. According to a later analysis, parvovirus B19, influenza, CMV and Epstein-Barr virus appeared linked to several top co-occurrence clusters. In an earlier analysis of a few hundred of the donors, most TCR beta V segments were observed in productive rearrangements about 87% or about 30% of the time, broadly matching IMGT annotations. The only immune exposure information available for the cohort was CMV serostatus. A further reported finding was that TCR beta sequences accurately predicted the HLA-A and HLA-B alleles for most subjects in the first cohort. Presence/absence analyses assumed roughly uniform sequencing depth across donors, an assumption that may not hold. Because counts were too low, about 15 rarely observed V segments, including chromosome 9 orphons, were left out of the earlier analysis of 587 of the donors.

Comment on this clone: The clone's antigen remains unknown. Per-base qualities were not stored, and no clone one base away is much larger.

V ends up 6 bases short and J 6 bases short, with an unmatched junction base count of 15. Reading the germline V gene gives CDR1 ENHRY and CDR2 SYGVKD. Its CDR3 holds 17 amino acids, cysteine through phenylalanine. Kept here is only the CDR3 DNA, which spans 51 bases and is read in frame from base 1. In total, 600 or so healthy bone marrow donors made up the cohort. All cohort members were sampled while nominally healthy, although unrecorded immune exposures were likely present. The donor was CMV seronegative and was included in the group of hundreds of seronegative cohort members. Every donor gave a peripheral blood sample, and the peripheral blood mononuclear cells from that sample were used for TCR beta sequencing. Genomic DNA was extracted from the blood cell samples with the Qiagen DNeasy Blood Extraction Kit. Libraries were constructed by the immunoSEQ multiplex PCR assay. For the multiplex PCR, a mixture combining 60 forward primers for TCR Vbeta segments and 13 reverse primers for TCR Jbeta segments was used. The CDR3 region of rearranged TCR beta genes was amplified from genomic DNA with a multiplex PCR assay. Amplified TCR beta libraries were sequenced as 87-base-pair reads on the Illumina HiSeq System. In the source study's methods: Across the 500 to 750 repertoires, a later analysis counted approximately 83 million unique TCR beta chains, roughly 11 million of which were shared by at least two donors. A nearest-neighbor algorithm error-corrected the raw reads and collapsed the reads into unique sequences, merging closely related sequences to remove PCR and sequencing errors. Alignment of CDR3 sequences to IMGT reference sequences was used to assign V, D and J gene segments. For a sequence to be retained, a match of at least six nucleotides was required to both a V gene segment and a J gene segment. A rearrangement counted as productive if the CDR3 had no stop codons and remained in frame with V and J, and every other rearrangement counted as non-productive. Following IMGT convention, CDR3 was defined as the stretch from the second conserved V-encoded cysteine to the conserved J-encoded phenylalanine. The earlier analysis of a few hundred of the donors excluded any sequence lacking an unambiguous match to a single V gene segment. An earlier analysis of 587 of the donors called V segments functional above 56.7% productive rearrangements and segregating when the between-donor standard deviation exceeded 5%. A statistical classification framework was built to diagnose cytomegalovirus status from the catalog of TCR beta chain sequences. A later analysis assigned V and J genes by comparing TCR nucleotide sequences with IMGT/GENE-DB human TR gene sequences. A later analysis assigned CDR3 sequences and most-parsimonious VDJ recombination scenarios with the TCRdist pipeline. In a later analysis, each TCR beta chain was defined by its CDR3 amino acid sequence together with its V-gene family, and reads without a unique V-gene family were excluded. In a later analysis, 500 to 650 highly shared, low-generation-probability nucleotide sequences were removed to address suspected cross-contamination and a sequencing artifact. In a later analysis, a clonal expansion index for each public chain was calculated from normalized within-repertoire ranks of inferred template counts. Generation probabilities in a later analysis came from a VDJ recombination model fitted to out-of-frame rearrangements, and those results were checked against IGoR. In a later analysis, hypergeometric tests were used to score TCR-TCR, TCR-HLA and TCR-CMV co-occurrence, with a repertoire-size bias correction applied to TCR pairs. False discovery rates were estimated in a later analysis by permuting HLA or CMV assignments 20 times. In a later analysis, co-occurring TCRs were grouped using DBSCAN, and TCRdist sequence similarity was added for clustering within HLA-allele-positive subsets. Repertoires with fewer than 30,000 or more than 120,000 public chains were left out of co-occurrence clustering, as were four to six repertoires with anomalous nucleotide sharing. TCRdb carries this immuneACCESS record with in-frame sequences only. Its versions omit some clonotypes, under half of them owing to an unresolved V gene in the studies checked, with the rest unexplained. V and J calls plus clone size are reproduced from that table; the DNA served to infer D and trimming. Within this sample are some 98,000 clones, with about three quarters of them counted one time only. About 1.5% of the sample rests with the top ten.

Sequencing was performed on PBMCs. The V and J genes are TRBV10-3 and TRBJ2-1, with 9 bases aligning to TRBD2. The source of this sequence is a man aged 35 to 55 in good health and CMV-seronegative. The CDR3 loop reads CAIRGETGLANSNEQFF. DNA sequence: TGTGCCATCAGGGGGGAAACAGGACTAGCGAATAGCAATGAGCAGTTCTTC.